Included here is one T cell receptor beta chain sequence, with context. What it recognizes is unknown. The data belong to a study of pediatric ulcerative colitis. Whole-study findings and limits: Clonal expansions reduced rectal repertoire diversity in acute severe colitis. Compared with controls, ulcerative colitis showed greater blood-rectum clone sharing.

Samples were sequenced at Survey level, maximum 500,000 reads. Measured with immunoSEQ multiplex PCR; TCRdb has only the in-frame clones, and not every one. Of around 65,000 clones listed, around 80% were seen once; the top ten hold around 5%. V lost 7 bases and J lost 6, with 15 bases in between. The CDR3 spans 14 residues. Germline V lookup: CDR1 LNHDA, CDR2 SQIVND (reference sequence). The V and J genes are TRBV19 and TRBJ2-2; tentative D call: TRBD1 (6 bases). This clonotype was obtained from a boy aged 5-17 years with moderate ulcerative colitis. The specimen sequenced was blood. CDR3 sequence (DNA): TGTGCCAGTACTCCGGACAGCAGGGCCGGGGAGCTGTTTTTT. This codes for CASTPDSRAGELFF.